The present TCR beta chain was sequenced within a study of CD4 T cells in relation to SARS-CoV-2 and coronaviruses. Overall study: ViraFEST: approximately 10-day antigen culture of PBMCs, then TCR beta CDR3 sequencing. Of the patients, under 10 were male, 4 female, two Hispanic. Patient ages ranged from roughly 21 to 75, median 38.

This clone was picked up one time. Its antigen is still unknown. The V gene lost 5 bases and the J gene lost 0 bases, with 10 bases spanning the gap. CDR1 SNHLY and CDR2 FYNNEI come from the germline V gene. CDR3 length: 14 residues. CEF-cultured naive and memory CD4+ T cell DNA got survey-level sequencing. The repertoire was sequenced with immunoSEQ multiplex PCR; TCRdb's copy has only in-frame clones and lacks some. Here the sample spans 40,000 to 50,000 clones, 84% being singletons. J is TRBJ1-1 and V is TRBV2; TRBD1 is a possible D gene (5 bases). The sequencing sample was made of naive CD4+ T cells from PBMCs, cultured in vitro. Subset specified: naive CD4+ T cells isolated by negative enrichment. The sequence derives from an adult with COVID-19. The CDR3 spells CASSPGTVNTEAFF. The CDR3 DNA reads TGTGCCAGCAGTCCAGGGACGGTGAACACTGAAGCTTTCTTT. Full variable domain (rest looked up from reference TRBV2 and TRBJ1-1): EPEVTQTPSHQVTQMGQEVILRCVPISNHLYFYWYRQILGQKVEFLVSFYNNEISEKSEIFDDQFSVERPDGSNFTLKIRSTKLEDSAMYFCASSPGTVNTEAFFGQGTRLTVV.